The 30 T cell receptor beta chains given below trace back to one sample, sequenced in a study of low-dose radiotherapy and immunotherapy resistance in tumors. With TRAV- and TRBV-specific primers, first-strand cDNA was made, covering the alpha and beta chains. For amplifying TCRs, the PCR ran for approximately 18 cycles with Phusion, which was used together with a constant-region primer and the adapter on the V primers. One entry per CDR3 protein results from TCRdb running MiXCR on the reads. The sample yields 75,000 to 95,000 distinct CDR3 sequences, under 20% seen once. Sample time point: before trial treatment. The material was PBMCs, obtained before treatment. These receptors were collected from a male donor with prostate cancer.

This clonotype has at least ten counts. The chain recombines TRBV25-1 with TRBJ2-7, with D possibly TRBD1 on 6 matching bases. Germline-derived CDR1 and CDR2 are MGHDK and SYGVNS. Trimming removed 4 bases at V and 0 bases at J, with 13 bases between. The CDR3 spans 15 residues. The CDR3 reads CASSAMKQGSYEQYF. In DNA, the CDR3 is TGTGCCAGCAGTGCGATGAAACAGGGCTCCTACGAGCAGTACTTC.

The rearrangement joins TRBV12-3 or TRBV12-4 to TRBJ2-1, with 7 positions matching TRBD1. The assigned J gene may be wrong: the sequence end matches TRBJ2-7 better. The CDR3 runs 14 residues. The CDR3 region is CASSLVTGNYEQYF. The CDR3 nucleotides read TGTGCCAGCAGTTTAGTGACAGGGAACTACGAGCAGTACTTC.

This clonotype came up a few times. The chain employs TRBV29-1 and TRBJ2-2, with 8 bases identical to TRBD1. CDR1 is SQVTM and CDR2 is ANQGSEA in the germline V gene. The CDR3 totals 14 residues. V lost 7 bases and J lost 7; bases outside the gene matches: 11. CDR3 amino acids: CSAPGQGGNGELFF. CDR3 bases: TGCAGCGCCCCCGGACAGGGCGGAAACGGGGAGCTGTTTTTT.

This clonotype was seen many times. CDR3 coding DNA: TGTGCCAGCAGTAGACAGTACAAAGAGACCCAGTACTTC. Amino acids: CASSRQYKETQYF. The rearrangement uses TRBV28 and TRBJ2-5, with a weak D call TRBD1 (5 bases). V was clipped by 5 bases and J by 3 bases, with 10 bases between them. This CDR3 contains 13 residues. Germline lookup yields CDR1 MDHEN and CDR2 SYDVKM.

This clonotype has at least ten counts. CDR3 sequence reads: CASSPQTGVDTEAFF. DNA of the CDR3: TGTGCCAGCTCACCTCAGACAGGGGTCGACACTGAAGCTTTCTTT. V usage is TRBV18 and J usage is TRBJ1-1, with 8 bases fitting TRBD1. CDR1 is KGHSH, CDR2 LQKENI, per germline. The CDR3 loop spans 15 amino acids. With 3 bases clipped from V and 3 bases from J, the junction kept 6 bases outside the gene matches.

In its sample, this clonotype was seen many times. V and J are TRBV28 and TRBJ1-2; 9 positions match TRBD1. CDR1 and CDR2 (germline): MDHEN, SYDVKM. Trimming took 5 bases from V and 8 from J; bases not matched to a gene: 3. The CDR3 loop spans 12 amino acids. The CDR3, as DNA: TGTGCCAGCAGTCGGGACAGGGAAGGCTACACCTTC. Amino acids: CASSRDREGYTF.

This clonotype was counted between two and nine times. The chain recombines TRBV7-2 with TRBJ1-5; D not resolved. The CDR3 contains 12 residues. Germline V gives CDR1 SGHTA, CDR2 FQGNSA. The ends were cut back, 1 base at V and 5 bases at J, with 3 bases in the middle. The CDR3 nucleotides read TGTGCCAGCAGCTTAGAGGATCAGCCCCAGCATTTT. As protein: CASSLEDQPQHF.

The sample holds many counts of this clonotype. This sequence joins TRBV19 and TRBJ1-2; 7 bases map to TRBD1. The germline V gene encodes CDR1 LNHDA and CDR2 SQIVND (reference sequence). The V segment lost 6 bases and the J segment 8 bases; nucleotides outside the gene matches: 6. The CDR3 is made up of 12 amino acids. CDR3 protein: CASRLDREGYTF. The CDR3 DNA is TGTGCCAGTAGACTCGACAGGGAAGGCTACACCTTC. The full variable domain, completed using reference TRBV19 and TRBJ1-2, is DGGITQSPKYLFRKEGQNVTLSCEQNLNHDAMYWYRQDPGQGLRLIYYSQIVNDFQKGDIAEGYSVSREKKESFPLTVTSAQKNPTAFYLCASRLDREGYTFGSGTRLTVV.

Comment on this clonotype: A far larger clone is one nucleotide away, so this likely arose from a read error. The chain couples TRBV6-8 to TRBJ1-2; D unclear. The CDR3 has 16 amino acids. Germline V gene lookup returns CDR1 MNHGY and CDR2 SAAAGT. The DNA for the CDR3 is TGTACCAGCAGTTACTCGTACGCAGCCACTAACTATGGCTACACCTTC. It is translated as CTSSYSYAATNYGYTF.

The chain carries TRBV5-1 and TRBJ2-5; 9 bases match TRBD1. Germline V lookup: CDR1 SGHRS, CDR2 YFSETQ. This CDR3 spans 13 amino acids. J lost 3 bases, V lost 5 bases, and 2 bases had no gene match. The CDR3 DNA is TGCGCCAGCAGGAGGACAGGGGAAGAGACCCAGTACTTC. This codes for CASRRTGEETQYF.

In the case of this clonotype: A far larger clone is a single base away, which makes a read error likely. The genes are TRBV6-6 and TRBJ2-1, with 11 nucleotides matching TRBD1. V dropped 9 bases and J dropped 9; count of bases not matched to a gene: 4. Germline values: CDR1 MNHNY, CDR2 SVGAGI (reference sequence). This CDR3 contains 12 residues. This CDR3 reads CASGQGASEQFF. The CDR3 DNA reads as TGTGCCAGTGGACAGGGGGCGTCTGAGCAGTTCTTC.

This clonotype has at least ten counts. The rearrangement joins TRBV5-1 to TRBJ1-2; D is uncertain. Germline assignment: CDR1 SGHRS and CDR2 YFSETQ. This CDR3 has 14 amino acids. The ends were cut back, 3 bases at V and 8 bases at J, with 17 bases in the middle. CDR3 in DNA: TGCGCCAGCAGCTCCCCCGTGGTAGCGTCAGGCTACACCTTC. This gives the protein CASSSPVVASGYTF.

This clonotype has a count of ten or more. The junction differs from germline at one of its ends, possibly a read error. The chain links TRBV5-1 to TRBJ2-5; D uncertain. Germline V CDR1 and CDR2: SGHRS, YFSETQ. This CDR3 spans 11 amino acids. Here the CDR3 DNA reads TGTGCCAGCAGCTTCCAAGAGACCCAGTACTTC. This encodes CASSFQETQYF.

This clonotype has only one observation. This likely came from a read error, as a far larger clone is one base away. The chain is built from TRBV6-8 and TRBJ2-2; 7 positions agree with TRBD2. The CDR3 has 15 residues. The junction had 8 bases not matched to a gene; V was cut back by 5 bases and J by 5 bases. Germline V gene lookup returns CDR1 MNHGY and CDR2 SAAAGT. CDR3 amino acids: CASSRTSVGTGELFF. Written as DNA, the CDR3 is TGTGCCAGCAGTCGAACTAGCGTGGGGACCGGGGAGCTGTTTTTT.

The table lists this clonotype with many counts. The gene calls are TRBV15 and TRBJ2-2, with D unresolved. V was pared by 5 bases and J by 2 bases, with 6 bases between. From germline, CDR1 is LNHNV and CDR2 YYDKDF (reference sequence). CDR3 length: 13 residues. CDR3 loop: CATSVRNTGELFF. In DNA form, the CDR3 reads TGTGCCACCAGCGTCCGCAACACCGGGGAGCTGTTTTTT.

To note about this clonotype: It may be a read error: a sequence one base away is much more abundant. The chain links TRBV3-1 to TRBJ2-7; D not resolved. This CDR3 is 17 amino acids long. Germline V gene sequence: CDR1 LGHDT, CDR2 YNNKEL (reference sequence). Trimming removed 0 bases from V and 7 bases from J, with 22 bases in between. CDR3 amino acids: CASSQDPPTTSYNEQYF. CDR3 nucleotides: TGTGCCAGCAGCCAAGATCCACCCACGACGTCGTACAATGAGCAGTACTTC.

This clonotype appeared many times. This CDR3 reads CASSPTRLAGGTTDTQYF. The CDR3 nucleotides read TGTGCCAGCTCACCAACTCGACTAGCGGGGGGGACGACAGATACGCAGTATTTT. This rearrangement joins TRBV18 to TRBJ2-3, with 14 bases that match TRBD2. J gave up 3 bases and V 2 bases, and 7 bases lay outside the gene matches. The CDR3 is 18 residues long. CDR1 is KGHSH and CDR2 is LQKENI in the germline V gene.

There are many counts of this clonotype. The chain is built from TRBV28 and TRBJ1-2; possibly TRBD1 for D (5 bases). Trimming shortened V by 4 bases and J by 8 bases, and 17 bases separated the two germline ends. This CDR3 has 14 amino acids. Germline V lookup: CDR1 MDHEN, CDR2 SYDVKM. The chain's CDR3 is CASSSAKGPGGYTF. DNA for the CDR3: TGTGCCAGCAGTTCCGCCAAGGGGCCGGGAGGCTACACCTTC.

This clonotype was picked up many times. The chain combines TRBV7-2 with TRBJ1-6; 8 bases are a match to TRBD1. V lost 3 bases, J lost 14 bases, and 9 bases stayed unmatched. The CDR3 has 14 amino acids. The germline V gene has CDR1 SGHTA and CDR2 FQGNSA. CDR3 protein: CASSLFGQGLSLHF. CDR3 in DNA: TGTGCCAGCAGCTTGTTCGGACAGGGTTTATCCCTCCACTTT. Full variable domain (outside the CDR3, taken from reference TRBV7-2 and TRBJ1-6): GAGVSQSPSNKVTEKGKDVELRCDPISGHTALYWYRQSLGQGLEFLIYFQGNSAPDKSGLPSDRFSAERTGGSVSTLTIQRTQQEDSAVYLCASSLFGQGLSLHFGNGTRLTVT.

At least ten counts were recorded for this clonotype. The chain recombines TRBV20-1 with TRBJ2-7; TRBD2 aligns across 7 bases. In germline, CDR1 is DFQATT, CDR2 SNEGSKA (reference sequence). The CDR3 totals 14 residues. With V trimmed by 3 bases and J by 4 bases, 9 bases remained unmatched. The CDR3 reads CSARVGRKSYEQYF. In DNA, the CDR3 is TGCAGTGCTAGGGTCGGGAGGAAGTCTTACGAGCAGTACTTC.

Many counts were recorded for this clonotype. The chain carries TRBV6-6 and TRBJ2-7, with D possibly matching TRBD1 (6 bases). V was shortened by 6 bases and J by 0 bases, with 12 bases between the two germline ends. CDR1 and CDR2 (germline): MNHNY, SVGAGI (reference sequence). The CDR3 runs to 14 residues. CDR3 sequence reads: CASRDDRISYEQYF. The CDR3 nucleotides read TGTGCCAGCAGGGACGACAGGATCTCCTACGAGCAGTACTTC.

This clonotype was detected many times. The genes are TRBV9 and TRBJ2-1, with 7 positions matching TRBD1. This CDR3 contains 13 residues. Germline V gives CDR1 SGDLS, CDR2 YYNGEE. V was pared by 5 bases and J by 6 bases, with 5 bases of the junction left unmatched. CDR3 protein: CASRQGTGNEQFF. The CDR3 bases are TGTGCCAGCAGACAGGGGACGGGCAATGAGCAGTTCTTC.

This clonotype was counted at least ten times. This sequence joins TRBV30 and TRBJ2-3; no reliable D call. V lost 2 bases and J 6 bases, leaving 6 bases between the germline ends. Germline values: CDR1 GTSNPN, CDR2 SVGIG (reference sequence). This CDR3 region has 11 residues. The CDR3 sequence is CAWSTTDTQYF. CDR3 nucleotide sequence: TGTGCCTGGAGTACTACTGATACGCAGTATTTT.

In its sample, this clonotype was seen once. This likely reflects a read error, since a far larger clone is one base away. The rearrangement uses TRBV6-8 and TRBJ2-1; 7 bases agree with TRBD2. CDR3 size: 14 residues. Germline V gene sequence: CDR1 MNHGY, CDR2 SAAAGT. The CDR3, as DNA: TGTGTCAGCACCTTAACGGGGGGAAACAATGAGCAGTTCTTC. It codes for CVSTLTGGNNEQFF.

This clonotype occurred many times. At one end the junction does not follow the germline gene, possibly because of a read error. The J gene is TRBJ1-2, the V gene TRBV5-5; D is uncertain. Germline lookup yields CDR1 SGHKS and CDR2 YYEKEE (reference sequence). CDR3 length: 9 residues. The CDR3 DNA reads TGTGCCAGCAGCTACAACCCCTACTTC. Protein sequence: CASSYNPYF.

V is TRBV5-4 and J is TRBJ2-1, with D perhaps given as TRBD1 or TRBD2 (5 bases each). V was shortened by 4 bases and J by 5 bases, with 19 bases between the two germline ends. The germline CDR1 and CDR2 sequences are SGHNT and YYREEE (reference sequence). This CDR3 is 16 amino acids long. The CDR3 DNA reads TGTGCCAGCAGCCTCCTCAGAGCGGACACCAACAATGAGCAGTTCTTC. Its translation: CASSLLRADTNNEQFF.

This clonotype was detected many times. This chain uses TRBV29-1 with TRBJ2-2; 9 bases map to TRBD2. CDR1 and CDR2 from the germline V gene are SQVTM and ANQGSEA. The CDR3 runs to 15 residues. V shed 4 bases, J shed 6 bases, and the junction held 9 bases outside the gene matches. CDR3 nucleotide sequence: TGCAGCGTTGGTCGGGGCGGGGGGGCCGCCGGGGAGCTGTTTTTT. Protein: CSVGRGGGAAGELFF.

This clonotype came up many times. The CDR3 is CASRMGGGNYEQYF. DNA for the CDR3: TGTGCCAGCCGGATGGGGGGGGGGAACTACGAGCAGTACTTC. The chain has TRBV28 and TRBJ2-7; TRBD2 aligns across 7 bases. The CDR3 is made up of 14 amino acids. The V segment lost 8 bases and the J segment 3 bases; nucleotides outside the gene matches: 10. The germline CDR1 and CDR2 sequences are MDHEN and SYDVKM.

This clonotype showed up many times. The V gene is TRBV6-1, the J gene TRBJ2-7, with a possible D match to TRBD2 (6 bases). The V gene lost 4 bases and the J gene lost 2 bases, with 18 bases spanning the gap. Germline V gene lookup returns CDR1 MNHNS and CDR2 SASEGT. CDR3 length: 16 residues. CDR3 bases: TGTGCCAGCAGTGCCCTCGATGGAGGGGAAACCTACGAGCAGTACTTC. Amino acids: CASSALDGGETYEQYF.

This clonotype was detected many times. This chain connects TRBV5-1 to TRBJ2-2, with 8 bases that match TRBD2. The V gene end was trimmed by 6 bases and the J gene end by 2 bases; junction bases not matched to a gene: 6. The V gene's germline CDR1 is SGHRS and CDR2 YFSETQ. This CDR3 spans 15 amino acids. The CDR3 is CASTSGGLNTGELFF. CDR3 coding DNA: TGCGCCAGCACCAGCGGGGGTCTTAACACCGGGGAGCTGTTTTTT.